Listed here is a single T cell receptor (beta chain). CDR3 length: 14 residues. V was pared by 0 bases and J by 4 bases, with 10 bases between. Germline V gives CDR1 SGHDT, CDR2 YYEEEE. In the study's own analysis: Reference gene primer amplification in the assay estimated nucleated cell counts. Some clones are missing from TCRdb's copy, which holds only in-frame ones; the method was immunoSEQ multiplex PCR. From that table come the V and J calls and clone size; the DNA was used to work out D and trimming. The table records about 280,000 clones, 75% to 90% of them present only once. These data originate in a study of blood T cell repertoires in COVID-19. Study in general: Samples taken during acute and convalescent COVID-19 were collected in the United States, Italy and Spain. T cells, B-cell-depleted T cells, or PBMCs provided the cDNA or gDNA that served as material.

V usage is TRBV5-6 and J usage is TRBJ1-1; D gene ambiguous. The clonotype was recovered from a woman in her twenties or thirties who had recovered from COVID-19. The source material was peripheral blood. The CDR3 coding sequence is TGTGCCAGCAGCTTGGATATCCGGAGCACTGAAGCTTTCTTT. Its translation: CASSLDIRSTEAFF.